These 30 T cell receptor beta chains share one sample of origin, sequenced in a study of cytomegalovirus exposure and HLA in healthy donors. The PCR was carried out with 60 Vbeta primers and 13 Jbeta primers. The method was immunoSEQ multiplex PCR; TCRdb's version includes in-frame clones alone and lacks a portion of them. The sample has 90,000 to 150,000 clones; about 79% are singletons. Material: PBMCs. The receptor source for this set is a human donor in good health.

This clone was seen just once. The chain has TRBV30 and TRBJ2-2; no definite D call. The CDR3 runs 12 residues. Germline CDR1 is GTSNPN and CDR2 is SVGIG (reference sequence). The V end lost 5 bases, the J end lost 1 base, and 5 bases lay between the germline ends. The CDR3 DNA follows: TGTGCCTGGGCCGGGAACACCGGGGAGCTGTTTTTT. It is translated as CAWAGNTGELFF.

The rearrangement joins TRBV20-1 to TRBJ1-1, with D maybe TRBD1 (5 bases). This CDR3 region has 11 residues. In germline, CDR1 is DFQATT, CDR2 SNEGSKA (reference sequence). V dropped 7 bases and J dropped 7 bases, with 13 bases sitting between them. CDR3 nucleotide sequence: TGCAGTGGAGAAACAGGCATTGAAGCTTTCTTT. Its protein product is CSGETGIEAFF.

This sequence joins TRBV28 and TRBJ2-7; 7 nucleotides match TRBD1. The CDR3 runs 16 residues. Germline loops: CDR1 MDHEN, CDR2 SYDVKM. Trimming took 4 bases from V and 0 from J; bases not matched to a gene: 9. The DNA of the CDR3 is TGTGCCAGCAGTTGGCGACAGGGCACCCCCTCCTACGAGCAGTACTTC. Translated: CASSWRQGTPSYEQYF.

In DNA form, the CDR3 reads TGTGCCAGCAGCCCCGGACAGGGAAGGTCCGCAGATACGCAGTATTTT. This encodes CASSPGQGRSADTQYF. The rearrangement joins TRBV7-2 to TRBJ2-3, with TRBD1 identical over 8 bases. Germline-derived CDR1 and CDR2 are SGHTA and FQGNSA. V shed 5 bases and J 4 bases; nucleotides not matched to a gene: 11. CDR3 length: 16 amino acids.

The chain joins TRBV15 to TRBJ2-7; 9 nucleotides agree with TRBD2. CDR1 is LNHNV and CDR2 is YYDKDF in the germline V gene (reference sequence). The CDR3 length is 15 residues. The V segment lost 1 base and the J segment 3 bases; nucleotides outside the gene matches: 4. DNA of the CDR3: TGTGCCACCAGCAGAGGAGGTAGCGGGAGCTACGAGCAGTACTTC. It codes for CATSRGGSGSYEQYF.

This sequence joins TRBV7-9 and TRBJ2-1, with TRBD1 identical over 9 bases. In germline, CDR1 is SEHNR, CDR2 FQNEAQ (reference sequence). The CDR3 covers 14 residues. Trimming cost V 9 bases and J 7 bases; bases outside gene matches: 10. CDR3 protein: CASPQDRGPNEQFF. The CDR3 DNA reads as TGTGCCAGTCCGCAGGACAGGGGACCTAATGAGCAGTTCTTC.

The rearrangement links TRBV6-5 to TRBJ2-3, with D tentatively TRBD1 (5 bases). The CDR3 is 14 residues long. Trimming cost V 0 bases and J 2 bases, with 6 bases left between them. Germline values: CDR1 MNHEY, CDR2 SVGAGI. DNA of the CDR3: TGTGCCAGCAGTTACTCAGGGGACACAGATACGCAGTATTTT. It specifies CASSYSGDTDTQYF.

This chain links TRBV5-1 with TRBJ2-7; 8 nucleotides match TRBD1. Per germline, CDR1 SGHRS and CDR2 YFSETQ. J gave up 4 bases and V 4 bases, and 16 bases lay outside the gene matches. The CDR3 has 17 amino acids. The CDR3 sequence: CASSPFVRTGNIYEQYF. The DNA for the CDR3 is TGCGCCAGCAGCCCCTTTGTAAGGACAGGGAATATTTACGAGCAGTACTTC.

The chain's CDR3 is CASSIGGFGVADTQYF. The CDR3 DNA follows: TGTGCCAGTAGTATAGGAGGGTTCGGGGTCGCAGATACGCAGTATTTT. J is TRBJ2-3 and V is TRBV19, with TRBD2 as a possible D gene (5 bases). In germline, CDR1 is LNHDA, CDR2 SQIVND (reference sequence). The CDR3 has 16 amino acids. V was clipped by 1 base and J by 4 bases, with 15 bases between them.

A single count supports this clone. The chain has TRBV9 and TRBJ2-1; weak D call: TRBD2 (5 bases). The germline V gene has CDR1 SGDLS and CDR2 YYNGEE. The CDR3 has 15 residues. Trimming removed 4 bases at V and 8 bases at J, with 19 bases between. In DNA, the CDR3 is TGTGCCAGCAGCCAAGAGGGCCTAGCTAGGGATGAGCAGTTCTTC. This sequence encodes CASSQEGLARDEQFF. Drawing the rest from reference TRBV9 and TRBJ2-1, the complete variable domain is DSGVTQTPKHLITATGQRVTLRCSPRSGDLSVYWYQQSLDQGLQFLIQYYNGEERAKGNILERFSAQQFPDLHSELNLSSLELGDSALYFCASSQEGLARDEQFFGPGTRLTVL.

As for this clone: Other DNA sequences within the sample encode an identical CDR3. The chain uses TRBV25-1 and TRBJ2-2; maybe TRBD1 (5 bases). Germline-derived CDR1 and CDR2 are MGHDK and SYGVNS. V lost 3 bases, J lost 5 bases, and 13 bases lay in between. This CDR3 contains 15 residues. Written as DNA, the CDR3 is TGTGCCAGCAGTGATATTAGGGGTGGTACCGGGGAGCTGTTTTTT. Its protein product is CASSDIRGGTGELFF.

CDR3 sequence (DNA): TGTGCCAGCAGTTGGGCCGGGAGGGGGGAAAAACTGTTTTTT. Its translation is CASSWAGRGEKLFF. The V call is TRBV28, the J call TRBJ1-4, with D possibly TRBD1 on 6 matching bases. The ends were cut back, 4 bases at V and 8 bases at J, with 14 bases in the middle. CDR3 size: 14 residues. The germline CDR1 and CDR2 sequences are MDHEN and SYDVKM.

The chain couples TRBV19 to TRBJ1-1, with 7 nucleotides matching TRBD1. The CDR3 runs to 15 residues. J was trimmed by 0 bases and V by 8 bases; bases with no gene match: 9. CDR1 and CDR2 (germline): LNHDA, SQIVND (reference sequence). The CDR3 coding sequence is TGTGCCAGTGATACAGGGGTCTCCATGAACACTGAAGCTTTCTTT. It encodes CASDTGVSMNTEAFF.

The V call is TRBV5-1, the J call TRBJ2-1, with a possible D match to TRBD1 (6 bases). The V and J ends lost 6 bases and 4 bases respectively, with 11 bases between them. The germline CDR1 and CDR2 sequences are SGHRS and YFSETQ. This CDR3 has 13 residues. CDR3 sequence (DNA): TGCGCCAGCAAAGGGACAAATTACAATGAGCAGTTCTTC. This sequence encodes CASKGTNYNEQFF.

This clone was seen once. The rearrangement uses TRBV15 and TRBJ2-5, with 11 bases matching TRBD2. The CDR3 has 16 residues. V was clipped by 9 bases and J by 7 bases; unmatched bases: 16. Germline loops: CDR1 LNHNV, CDR2 YYDKDF (reference sequence). CDR3 bases: TGTGCCACTTCGCGCGGACAGACTAGCGGGGCCGGGACCCAGTACTTC. This translates into CATSRGQTSGAGTQYF.

This clone was seen a single time. The chain couples TRBV5-1 to TRBJ2-3, with a tentative D call TRBD2 (5 bases). Trimming took off 0 bases at V and 1 base at J, with 9 bases between the two ends. CDR1 and CDR2 (germline): SGHRS, YFSETQ. The CDR3 covers 15 residues. The CDR3 protein is CASSLGGLGTDTQYF. The CDR3 bases are TGCGCCAGCAGCTTGGGCGGGTTGGGCACAGATACGCAGTATTTT.

The V gene is TRBV23-1, the J gene TRBJ1-1, with D perhaps TRBD1 (5 bases). TRBV23-1 is an ORF; its function is uncertain. V dropped 7 bases and J dropped 11 bases, with 29 bases sitting between them. There are 16 residues in the CDR3. The CDR3 nucleotides read TGCGCCAGCACCTCCCTTATTGCGGGCTCCACGCGGGGGGCTTTCTTT. Protein: CASTSLIAGSTRGAFF.

The genes are TRBV19 and TRBJ2-7; 7 positions agree with TRBD1. Germline V lookup: CDR1 LNHDA, CDR2 SQIVND (reference sequence). V was clipped by 6 bases and J by 3 bases; unmatched bases: 8. The CDR3 is 14 amino acids. The CDR3 DNA sequence: TGTGCCAGTAGGCTCTACAGGGACAGCTACGAGCAGTACTTC. Translation: CASRLYRDSYEQYF.

The rearrangement links TRBV5-5 to TRBJ1-6; D might be TRBD1 (5 bases). V dropped 5 bases and J dropped 3 bases, with 15 bases sitting between them. The CDR3 loop spans 16 amino acids. CDR1 SGHKS and CDR2 YYEKEE come from the germline V gene (reference sequence). The CDR3 spells CASRRSGESYNSPLHF. The CDR3 DNA is TGTGCCAGCAGGAGGTCGGGGGAAAGCTATAATTCACCCCTCCACTTT.

The chain recombines TRBV2 with TRBJ2-7; tentatively, D is TRBD2 (6 bases). The CDR3 spans 12 residues. With 7 bases removed from V and 4 bases from J, the gap between germline ends came to 11 bases. The V gene's germline CDR1 is SNHLY and CDR2 FYNNEI. CDR3 residues: CASKGGRYEQYF. The CDR3 DNA reads TGTGCCAGCAAAGGAGGGCGATACGAGCAGTACTTC.

The V gene is TRBV11-2, the J gene TRBJ2-5; the match to TRBD1 covers 9 bases. Trimming removed 3 bases from V and 5 bases from J; junction bases left unmatched: 7. Per germline, CDR1 SGHAT and CDR2 FQNNGV. This CDR3 has 15 amino acids. CDR3 in amino acids: CASSLRGTGRETQYF. CDR3 bases: TGTGCCAGCAGCTTGAGAGGGACAGGGAGGGAGACCCAGTACTTC.

This clone was detected a few times. The rearrangement joins TRBV5-1 to TRBJ2-5; TRBD1 matches 7 bases. The CDR3 runs 15 residues. V dropped 3 bases and J dropped 4; count of bases not matched to a gene: 9. Germline values: CDR1 SGHRS, CDR2 YFSETQ. CDR3 nucleotides: TGCGCCAGCAGCTCGACAGGGTATCCCGTAGAGACCCAGTACTTC. The encoded protein is CASSSTGYPVETQYF.

This clone was counted only a few times. The chain has TRBV30 and TRBJ2-1; TRBD2 matches 9 bases. After removal of 3 bases from V and 2 bases from J, the junction contained 5 bases not matched to a gene. The CDR3 length is 15 residues. The germline gives CDR1 GTSNPN, CDR2 SVGIG (reference sequence). CDR3 sequence: CAWRTAGGPYNEQFF. CDR3 in DNA: TGTGCCTGGAGAACGGCGGGGGGGCCCTACAATGAGCAGTTCTTC.

This clone occurred a few times. This chain joins TRBV5-1 and TRBJ2-7, with D unclear. Germline CDR1 and CDR2: SGHRS and YFSETQ. V was trimmed by 5 bases and J by 1 base, leaving 7 bases between them. This CDR3 has 12 amino acids. Here the CDR3 reads CASSINSYEQYF. The CDR3 nucleotides read TGCGCCAGCAGTATAAATTCCTACGAGCAGTACTTC.

CDR3 in amino acids: CASRAGQGARQPQHF. CDR3 coding DNA: TGTGCCAGCAGAGCCGGGCAGGGGGCAAGGCAGCCCCAGCATTTT. The gene calls are TRBV2 and TRBJ1-5, with 8 nucleotides matching TRBD1. CDR1 and CDR2 (germline): SNHLY, FYNNEI. This CDR3 is built from 15 residues. The junction had 11 bases not matched to a gene; V was cut back by 6 bases and J by 7 bases.

V is TRBV9 and J is TRBJ1-3, with D unresolved. The CDR3 sequence is 17 residues long. V was shortened by 0 bases and J by 0 bases, with 13 bases between the two germline ends. Germline assignment: CDR1 SGDLS and CDR2 YYNGEE. The CDR3 nucleotides read TGTGCCAGCAGCGTAGGAGTCGGTGATATCTCTGGAAACACCATATATTTT. It specifies CASSVGVGDISGNTIYF.

V and J are TRBV19 and TRBJ1-5; D remains unclear. V shed 3 bases and J shed 3 bases, with 9 bases lying between them. This CDR3 contains 14 residues. CDR1 and CDR2 from the germline V gene are LNHDA and SQIVND (reference sequence). CDR3 residues: CASSIAGPNQPQHF. CDR3 DNA: TGTGCCAGTAGTATCGCGGGCCCCAATCAGCCCCAGCATTTT.

The chain links TRBV7-2 to TRBJ2-1; 11 bases are shared with TRBD1. The CDR3 spans 15 residues. V trimming: 6 bases; J trimming: 6 bases; junction bases outside the gene matches: 7. The germline gives CDR1 SGHTA, CDR2 FQGNSA. Here the CDR3 DNA reads TGTGCCAGCAGTGCCGGGACAGGGGGTTTCAATGAGCAGTTCTTC. Amino acid sequence: CASSAGTGGFNEQFF. Full variable domain (missing parts from reference TRBV7-2 and TRBJ2-1): GAGVSQSPSNKVTEKGKDVELRCDPISGHTALYWYRQSLGQGLEFLIYFQGNSAPDKSGLPSDRFSAERTGGSVSTLTIQRTQQEDSAVYLCASSAGTGGFNEQFFGPGTRLTVL.

This clone was counted once. J is TRBJ1-2 and V is TRBV19; 9 nucleotides agree with TRBD1. The V segment lost 6 bases and the J segment 2 bases; nucleotides outside the gene matches: 4. Germline-derived CDR1 and CDR2 are LNHDA and SQIVND (reference sequence). This CDR3 comprises 14 residues. As DNA, the CDR3 is TGTGCCAGTAGGAAAGGACAGGGGAACTATGGCTACACCTTC. Protein sequence: CASRKGQGNYGYTF.

The CDR3 is CASSLAGTDPYEQYF. In DNA, the CDR3 is TGTGCCAGCAGCTTAGCGGGGACAGACCCCTACGAGCAGTACTTC. This rearrangement joins TRBV7-2 to TRBJ2-7; 7 bases match TRBD1. CDR3 size: 15 residues. The V and J ends lost 0 bases and 2 bases, in that order; junction bases with no gene match: 4. Germline CDR1 and CDR2: SGHTA and FQGNSA.